This TCR beta chain was captured in a study of Ad26.COV2.S vaccination and SARS-CoV-2 variants (dated by TCRdb to about 2021). As for the study more broadly: Vaccine-arm donors came from COV1001, a multicentre, randomized, double-blind, placebo-controlled phase I-IIa trial of Ad26.COV2.S in healthy adults. Ad26.COV2.S was administered intramuscularly at a dose of 5x10^10 or 1x10^11 viral particles, either as one shot or as two shots given 56 days apart. Sequencing of the TCRbeta repertoire served to evaluate the specificity and breadth of SARS-CoV-2-reactive T cell receptors following Ad26.COV2.S vaccination. The TCR-sequenced set comprised approximately 32 samples: some 20 Ad26.COV2.S vaccine recipients, 5 placebo recipients and 8 SARS-CoV-2 convalescent individuals. Participants in the trial were split at random into five groups of five each, receiving low-dose or high-dose Ad26.COV2.S once or twice, or else placebo on both occasions. Investigators remained blinded to trial group allocation during experiments and outcome assessment. Study-wide findings and limitations: The authors noted that the TCR breadth and depth analyses may have underestimated total T cell responses. Vaccine and placebo recipients had comparable non-spike TCR breadth, which fits with the vaccine containing only spike. Ad26.COV2.S recipients had higher spike-specific TCR breadth than placebo recipients (P = 0.0014). The study was not powered for comparison of responses between vaccine doses or regimens. After vaccination, spike-specific CD8+ and CD4+ T cell responses were reported to show substantial breadth.

CDR1 and CDR2 are read off the germline V gene as MDHEN and SYDVKM. Including cysteine and phenylalanine, the CDR3 has 15 amino acids. The DNA shown is the 45-base CDR3, in frame from base 1. The V and J ends are trimmed by 3 bases and 0 bases, leaving 8 bases between them. The intended sense of this specimen's treatment or condition label: 15 to 20 received Ad26.COV2.S at low or high dose, single or two shots; a few received placebo; per-sample allocation not given. Repertoires of vaccine and placebo recipients were sequenced from samples collected on day 63 after the first injection. Between 29 July and 7 August 2020, Cohort 1b enrolled 25 adults aged 18-55 years at one site in Boston, USA. Ad26.COV2.S consisted of a replication-incompetent adenovirus type 26 vector by which a prefusion-stabilized SARS-CoV-2 spike protein from the original Wuhan strain was expressed. Notes on this clone: No cognate antigen has been identified for it. No base quality values were provided; no much bigger clone lies one nucleotide off.

TCRbeta CDR3 regions were sequenced with the immunoSEQ Assay. After extraction, genomic DNA underwent amplification by bias-controlled multiplex PCR, followed by high-throughput sequencing. The original methods were these. Collapsing and filtering of sequences were performed to quantify the absolute abundance of each unique TCRbeta CDR3 region. T cell fraction was estimated by normalizing TCRbeta template counts to usable DNA, which was measured by amplifying reference genes present in all nucleated cells. Repertoire TCRs were annotated as SARS-CoV-2-specific by exact matching of V gene, CDR3 amino acid sequence and J gene to a known reactive TCR set. The reference SARS-CoV-2 TCR set was obtained from MIRA and was filtered for enrichment in COVID-19-positive ImmuneCODE repertoires, whereby public or cross-reactive TCRs were removed. Using the MIRA antigens, annotated TCRs were further analysed by specific ORF or by position within an ORF. Breadth was defined as the number of annotated unique rearrangements divided by the total number of unique productive rearrangements, and depth was defined as the summed frequency of the annotated unique rearrangements. Two-sided Wilcoxon rank-sum tests were used to compare TCR breadth between groups. The source is immuneACCESS, and TCRdb retained only in-frame sequences with V and J called. Part of the clones is not carried over; for the studies checked, unresolved V genes explain less than half of this, and the remainder is unexplained. V and J calls and clone size are those listed in that table; D and trimming were worked out from the DNA. The sample records hundreds of thousands of clones, about 88% of which are singletons. The leading ten clones occupy approximately 2.5% of the sample.

The chain links TRBV28 with TRBJ1-4; a confident D gene designation cannot be given. This sample comprised peripheral blood, obtained in a trial of Ad26.COV2.S vaccine versus placebo. The TCR originated in a person between 18 and 65 years old who received the Ad26.COV2.S COVID-19 vaccine or a placebo. The DNA sequence reads TGTGCCAGCAGTTTGGTTACAGCAACTAATGAAAAACTGTTTTTT. Its translation reads: CASSLVTATNEKLFF.